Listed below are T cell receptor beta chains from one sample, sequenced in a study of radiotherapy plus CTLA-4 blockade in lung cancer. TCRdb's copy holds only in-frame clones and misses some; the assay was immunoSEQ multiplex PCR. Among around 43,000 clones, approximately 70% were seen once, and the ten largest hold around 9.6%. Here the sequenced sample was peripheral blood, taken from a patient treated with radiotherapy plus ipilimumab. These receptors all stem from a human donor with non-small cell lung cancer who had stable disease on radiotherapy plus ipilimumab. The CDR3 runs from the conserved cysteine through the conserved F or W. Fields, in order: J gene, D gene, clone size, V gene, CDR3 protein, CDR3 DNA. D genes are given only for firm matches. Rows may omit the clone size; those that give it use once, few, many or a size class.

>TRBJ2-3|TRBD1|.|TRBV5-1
CASSFGQGLADTQYF
TGCGCCAGCAGCTTTGGACAGGGGTTGGCGGATACGCAGTATTTT
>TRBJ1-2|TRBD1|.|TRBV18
CASSPRQGYGYTF
TGTGCCAGCTCACCTCGACAGGGGTATGGCTACACCTTC
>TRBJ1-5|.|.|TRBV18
CASSPQRQAGNQPQHF
TGTGCCAGCTCCCCTCAGCGACAGGCTGGCAATCAGCCCCAGCATTTT
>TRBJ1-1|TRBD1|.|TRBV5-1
CASSWGTGGTEAFF
TGCGCCAGCAGCTGGGGGACAGGGGGGACTGAAGCTTTCTTT
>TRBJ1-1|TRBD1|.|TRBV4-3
CASSQDGTGRDTEAFF
TGCGCCAGCAGCCAAGATGGGACAGGGAGGGACACTGAAGCTTTCTTT
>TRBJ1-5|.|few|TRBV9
CASSVSEYSNQPQHF
TGTGCCAGCAGCGTGAGTGAGTATAGCAATCAGCCCCAGCATTTT
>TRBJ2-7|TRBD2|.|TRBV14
CASRSTGGREQYF
TGTGCCAGCCGATCAACGGGGGGGCGCGAGCAGTACTTC
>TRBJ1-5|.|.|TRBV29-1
CSVADGVLGNQPQHF
TGCAGCGTAGCGGACGGAGTATTGGGGAATCAGCCCCAGCATTTT
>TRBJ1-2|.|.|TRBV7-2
CASSQNKANYGYTF
TGTGCCAGCAGTCAGAACAAAGCTAACTATGGCTACACCTTC
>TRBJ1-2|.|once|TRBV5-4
CASSPPGGGFHGYTF
TGTGCCAGCAGCCCTCCCGGGGGAGGGTTCCATGGCTACACCTTC
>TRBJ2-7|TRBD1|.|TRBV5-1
CASSTRGSDEQYF
TGCGCCAGCAGCACCAGGGGGAGCGACGAGCAGTACTTC
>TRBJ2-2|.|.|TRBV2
CASGPGSGTGELFF
TGTGCCAGCGGGCCGGGGAGTGGCACCGGGGAGCTGTTTTTT
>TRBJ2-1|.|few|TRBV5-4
CASSPPGSAGAPFF
TGTGCCAGCAGCCCACCGGGTTCGGCGGGGGCCCCGTTCTTC
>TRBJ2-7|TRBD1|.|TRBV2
CASSRQGNADEQYF
TGTGCCAGCAGTCGACAGGGGAACGCGGACGAGCAGTACTTC
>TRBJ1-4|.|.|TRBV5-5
CASSLRLGATNEKLFF
TGTGCCAGCAGCTTGAGGTTAGGAGCAACTAATGAAAAACTGTTTTTT
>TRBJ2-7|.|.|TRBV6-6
CASSYSSNYEQYF
TGTGCCAGCAGTTACTCGAGTAACTACGAGCAGTACTTC
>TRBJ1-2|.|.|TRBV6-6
CASSSSNGVDGYTF
TGTGCCAGCAGTTCCAGCAACGGGGTTGATGGCTACACCTTC
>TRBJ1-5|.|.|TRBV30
CAWSEGGGGGQPQHF
TGTGCCTGGAGTGAGGGAGGGGGGGGAGGCCAGCCCCAGCATTTT
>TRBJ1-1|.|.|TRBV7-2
CASSLLRWGAAFF
TGTGCCAGCAGCTTACTAAGGTGGGGCGCGGCTTTCTTT
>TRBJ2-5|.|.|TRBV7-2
CASSLAWGAQYF
TGTGCCAGCAGCTTAGCCTGGGGGGCCCAGTACTTC
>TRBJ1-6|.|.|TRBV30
CAWSVGVSYNSPLHF
TGTGCCTGGAGTGTGGGAGTTTCCTATAATTCACCCCTCCACTTT
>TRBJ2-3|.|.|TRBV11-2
CASSLAGARTDTQYF
TGTGCCAGCAGCTTGGCTGGGGCCCGCACAGATACGCAGTATTTT
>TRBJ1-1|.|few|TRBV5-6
CASSLVGANTEAFF
TGTGCCAGCAGCTTGGTTGGGGCTAACACTGAAGCTTTCTTT
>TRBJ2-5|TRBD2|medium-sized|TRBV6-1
CASSEGTSGAEAQYF
TGTGCCAGCAGTGAAGGGACTAGCGGGGCAGAGGCCCAGTACTTC
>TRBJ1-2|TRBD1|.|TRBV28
CASSLYLDRAQGYTF
TGTGCCAGCAGTTTATACCTTGACAGGGCACAGGGCTACACCTTC
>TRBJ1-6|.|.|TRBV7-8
CASSSAPGLGNSPLHF
TGTGCCAGCAGCTCAGCCCCGGGACTTGGGAATTCACCCCTCCACTTT
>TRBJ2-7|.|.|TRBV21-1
CASSKAAGTGRSYEQYF
TGTGCCAGCAGCAAAGCAGCTGGAACAGGGAGATCCTACGAGCAGTACTTC
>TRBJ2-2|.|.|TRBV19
CASSRSRGGTGELFF
TGTGCCAGTAGTAGGTCCCGCGGCGGCACCGGGGAGCTGTTTTTT
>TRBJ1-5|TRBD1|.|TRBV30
CAWSWGQGASQPQHF
TGTGCCTGGAGCTGGGGACAGGGGGCAAGTCAGCCCCAGCATTTT
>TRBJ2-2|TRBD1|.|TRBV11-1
CASSARDRSTGELFF
TGTGCCAGCAGCGCCCGGGACAGATCCACCGGGGAGCTGTTTTTT